A single sample is the source of the 13 T cell receptor beta chains below, sequenced in a study of shared clonotypes between healthy human individuals. Some clones are missing from TCRdb's copy, which holds only in-frame ones; the method was immunoSEQ multiplex PCR. Altogether 2,500,000 or so clones are present, approximately 94% being singletons, with the ten largest covering around 0.14%. Sequenced sample: naive CD4+ T cells sorted from blood. The subset denotes: CD45RA+ positively selected. These TCRs come from a young man in good health.

This rearrangement joins TRBV28 to TRBJ1-1; D call uncertain. The germline V and J ends were trimmed by 1 base and 1 base, with 10 bases remaining between them. The germline gives CDR1 MDHEN, CDR2 SYDVKM. CDR3 length equals 15 residues. The CDR3 here is CASSLSGRGNTEAFF. Here the CDR3 DNA reads TGTGCCAGCAGTTTATCAGGACGGGGGAACACTGAAGCTTTCTTT.

V gene TRBV5-5 combines with J gene TRBJ2-5; D possibly uses TRBD1 or TRBD2 (5 bases each). Between the trimmed V and J ends, which lost 1 base and 4 bases, there was a span of 8 bases. Germline CDR1 reads SGHKS; CDR2 reads YYEKEE (reference sequence). The CDR3 sequence is 13 residues long. The CDR3 region is CASSLLGTETQYF. In DNA, the CDR3 is TGTGCCAGCAGCTTGTTGGGGACAGAGACCCAGTACTTC.

The V and J genes are TRBV7-2 and TRBJ2-7, with TRBD2 matching over 7 bases. The CDR3 totals 14 residues. The ends lost 5 bases at V and 6 bases at J; junction bases unmatched: 10. Germline CDR1 and CDR2: SGHTA and FQGNSA. CDR3 bases: TGTGCCAGCAGCGTCTTGAATACGGGGGGCGAGCAGTACTTC. Translated, it gives CASSVLNTGGEQYF.

The chain links TRBV10-2 to TRBJ2-2, with D unclear. This CDR3 comprises 12 residues. Trimming left V 4 bases short and J 6 bases short, with 6 bases between. Germline values: CDR1 WSHSY, CDR2 SAAADI. The CDR3 is CASSGLAGELFF. CDR3 coding DNA: TGCGCCAGCAGTGGGCTGGCCGGGGAGCTGTTTTTT.

The rearrangement joins TRBV5-4 to TRBJ2-5; 8 nucleotides agree with TRBD2. V lost 0 bases to trimming and J lost 4 bases; unmatched junction nucleotides: 5. The CDR3 length is 15 residues. Germline values: CDR1 SGHNT, CDR2 YYREEE (reference sequence). In DNA, the CDR3 is TGTGCCAGCAGCTTGGACGGGGGGGCAGGAGAGACCCAGTACTTC. Encoded protein: CASSLDGGAGETQYF.

Here the CDR3 reads CASSLGQAVNQPQHF. CDR3 sequence (DNA): TGTGCCAGCAGCCTCGGACAGGCGGTCAATCAGCCCCAGCATTTT. The rearrangement links TRBV2 to TRBJ1-5; 7 bases align to TRBD1. V shed 6 bases, J shed 3 bases, and the junction held 8 bases outside the gene matches. The CDR3 runs 15 residues. Germline CDR1 SNHLY, CDR2 FYNNEI. The whole variable domain, filled in from reference TRBV2 and TRBJ1-5, reads EPEVTQTPSHQVTQMGQEVILRCVPISNHLYFYWYRQILGQKVEFLVSFYNNEISEKSEIFDDQFSVERPDGSNFTLKIRSTKLEDSAMYFCASSLGQAVNQPQHFGDGTRLSIL.

The chain links TRBV28 to TRBJ1-5, with a tentative D call TRBD1 (6 bases). This CDR3 has 17 residues. Looked up from germline, CDR1 is MDHEN and CDR2 is SYDVKM. With 2 bases removed from V and 0 bases from J, the gap between germline ends came to 14 bases. CDR3 loop: CASSLLSKGDSNQPQHF. The DNA of the CDR3 is TGTGCCAGCAGTTTACTCAGTAAGGGGGATAGCAATCAGCCCCAGCATTTT.

This sequence joins TRBV10-3 and TRBJ2-1; 9 positions agree with TRBD1. The germline V gene has CDR1 ENHRY and CDR2 SYGVKD. V lost 2 bases to trimming and J lost 9 bases; unmatched junction nucleotides: 5. CDR3 length: 14 amino acids. The CDR3 is CAISEGQGIGEQFF. In DNA form, the CDR3 reads TGTGCCATCAGTGAGGGACAGGGGATCGGTGAGCAGTTCTTC.

The V and J genes are TRBV30 and TRBJ1-4, with D unresolved. Germline CDR1 GTSNPN, CDR2 SVGIG (reference sequence). Deletions cut 1 base from V and 5 bases from J, with 11 bases between. The CDR3 is made up of 14 amino acids. The CDR3 DNA is TGTGCCTGGAGTGCAGAGCTGAAGAATGAAAAACTGTTTTTT. Translating it yields CAWSAELKNEKLFF.

The V and J genes are TRBV6-5 and TRBJ2-7; D perhaps matches TRBD1 (6 bases). The CDR3 is made up of 15 amino acids. Trimming pared 4 bases from V and 3 bases from J, leaving 16 bases between. Germline lookup yields CDR1 MNHEY and CDR2 SVGAGI. The CDR3 sequence: CASSLAGTNSYEQYF. Here the CDR3 DNA reads TGTGCCAGCAGTTTGGCCGGGACAAATAGCTACGAGCAGTACTTC.

J is TRBJ2-5 and V is TRBV19; 7 nucleotides match TRBD2. Germline values: CDR1 LNHDA, CDR2 SQIVND (reference sequence). This CDR3 spans 13 amino acids. V shed 6 bases, J shed 0 bases, and the junction held 1 base outside the gene matches. The CDR3 DNA reads as TGTGCCAGTAGCGGGAGGTACCAAGAGACCCAGTACTTC. It codes for CASSGRYQETQYF. The complete variable domain, with remaining parts taken from reference TRBV19 and TRBJ2-5, reads DGGITQSPKYLFRKEGQNVTLSCEQNLNHDAMYWYRQDPGQGLRLIYYSQIVNDFQKGDIAEGYSVSREKKESFPLTVTSAQKNPTAFYLCASSGRYQETQYFGPGTRLLVL.

To note about this clone: The sample has other DNA sequences that encode this CDR3 too. The chain couples TRBV9 to TRBJ2-7; tentatively, D is TRBD1 or TRBD2 (5 bases each). The CDR3 length is 13 residues. The ends were cut back, 4 bases at V and 3 bases at J, with 11 bases in the middle. CDR1 is SGDLS and CDR2 is YYNGEE in the germline V gene. CDR3 DNA sequence: TGTGCCAGCAGCCCGGGGCAGGGCTACGAGCAGTACTTC. It codes for CASSPGQGYEQYF. Full variable domain (outside the CDR3, taken from reference TRBV9 and TRBJ2-7): DSGVTQTPKHLITATGQRVTLRCSPRSGDLSVYWYQQSLDQGLQFLIQYYNGEERAKGNILERFSAQQFPDLHSELNLSSLELGDSALYFCASSPGQGYEQYFGPGTRLTVT.

Worth noting for this clone: The sample carries other DNA sequences with the same CDR3. This sequence joins TRBV20-1 and TRBJ1-1; no clear D gene. Deletions cut 7 bases from V and 2 bases from J, with 8 bases between. The CDR3 spans 11 residues. Germline CDR1 and CDR2: DFQATT and SNEGSKA (reference sequence). This CDR3 is CSVELNTEAFF. The CDR3 DNA reads TGCAGTGTTGAGCTTAACACTGAAGCTTTCTTT.